The 26 T cell receptor beta chains below all came from one sample that was sequenced in a study of T cells in Graves' hyperthyroidism and ophthalmopathy. Researchers amplified the TCR beta CDR3 regions from RNA transcripts. HTBI primers were employed in a first-round RT-PCR of the TCR CDR3. TCRdb fed the multiplex PCR reads into MiXCR, producing one record per CDR3 protein. The data contain a few hundred thousand distinct CDR3 sequences, about 14% of them singletons. Sequencing was performed on blood. Every receptor here comes from a woman aged 25 to 39 with Graves' ophthalmopathy.

The chain links TRBV6-2 or TRBV6-3 to TRBJ2-6; 9 bases align to TRBD1. The V gene end was trimmed by 6 bases and the J gene end by 4 bases; junction bases not matched to a gene: 13. The CDR3 extends over 18 amino acids. CDR1 MNHEY and CDR2 SVGEGT come from the germline V gene. The CDR3 loop reads CASRPIPGQGSGANVLTF. The CDR3 coding sequence is TGTGCCAGCAGGCCCATCCCGGGACAGGGCTCCGGGGCCAACGTCCTGACTTTC.

This clonotype was detected many times. CDR3 nucleotides: TGTGCCAACAACAGGGGAGGGGAGACCCAGTACTTC. It translates to CANNRGGETQYF. The genes are TRBV2 and TRBJ2-5, with D possibly being TRBD1 or TRBD2 (7 bases each). The ends were cut back, 10 bases at V and 5 bases at J, with 14 bases in the middle. The CDR3 consists of 12 residues. Looked up from germline, CDR1 is SNHLY and CDR2 is FYNNEI. Filled out from reference TRBV2 and TRBJ2-5, the complete variable domain reads EPEVTQTPSHQVTQMGQEVILRCVPISNHLYFYWYRQILGQKVEFLVSFYNNEISEKSEIFDDQFSVERPDGSNFTLKIRSTKLEDSAMYFCANNRGGETQYFGPGTRLLVL.

Many counts were recorded for this clonotype. The CDR3, as DNA: TGTGCCAGCAGTTTATTTGGCCAGCCCCAGCATTTT. Translated: CASSLFGQPQHF. The rearrangement joins TRBV28 to TRBJ1-5; no definite D call. V gave up 1 base and J gave up 7 bases, with 5 bases separating them. The CDR3 contains 12 residues. The germline gives CDR1 MDHEN, CDR2 SYDVKM.

This clonotype occurred many times. The chain recombines TRBV11-1 with TRBJ2-3; no reliable D call. V was clipped by 4 bases and J by 3 bases, with 14 bases between them. The CDR3 runs to 15 residues. Germline values: CDR1 SGHAT, CDR2 FQDESV (reference sequence). The CDR3 DNA is TGTGCCAGCAGCTCGACCTTGGCGGAGACAGATACGCAGTATTTT. It specifies CASSSTLAETDTQYF.

This clonotype was recorded at least ten times. The chain has TRBV28 and TRBJ2-1; D is undetermined. From germline, CDR1 is MDHEN and CDR2 SYDVKM. CDR3 length: 16 residues. V shed 2 bases and J shed 9 bases, with 20 bases lying between them. In DNA, the CDR3 is TGTGCCAGCAGTTTAGGTACAGAGGTCTCCTGGGGTGAGCAGTTCTTC. It translates to CASSLGTEVSWGEQFF. Variable domain in full (rest from reference TRBV28 and TRBJ2-1): DVKVTQSSRYLVKRTGEKVFLECVQDMDHENMFWYRQDPGLGLRLIYFSYDVKMKEKGDIPEGYSVSREKKERFSLILESASTNQTSMYLCASSLGTEVSWGEQFFGPGTRLTVL.

V is TRBV27 and J is TRBJ2-1; D remains unclear. Germline V gene data show CDR1 as MNHEY and CDR2 as SMNVEV (reference sequence). CDR3 length equals 12 residues. V lost 0 bases to trimming and J lost 9 bases, with 6 bases between them. This CDR3 is CASSLSNGEQFF. The CDR3 coding sequence is TGTGCCAGCAGTTTATCGAATGGTGAGCAGTTCTTC.

This clonotype was observed at least ten times. The V gene is TRBV2, the J gene TRBJ2-7, with a possible D match to TRBD1 (6 bases). Trimming pared 4 bases from V and 0 bases from J, leaving 7 bases between. This CDR3 has 13 residues. The germline V gene has CDR1 SNHLY and CDR2 FYNNEI. CDR3 nucleotide sequence: TGTGCCAGCAGTGGGGACAACTCCTACGAGCAGTACTTC. It specifies CASSGDNSYEQYF.

This clonotype was seen repeatedly, ten times or more. The chain links TRBV7-2 to TRBJ2-5; D not certain. The V gene lost 3 bases and the J gene lost 3 bases, with 17 bases spanning the gap. This CDR3 has 16 amino acids. CDR1 SGHTA and CDR2 FQGNSA come from the germline V gene. CDR3 protein: CASSFRATVRKETQYF. The CDR3 nucleotides are TGTGCCAGCAGCTTCCGGGCCACCGTGCGGAAAGAGACCCAGTACTTC.

This clonotype occurred many times. This rearrangement joins TRBV7-2 to TRBJ1-3; TRBD1 matches 8 bases. Germline V lookup: CDR1 SGHTA, CDR2 FQGNSA. Unmatched junction bases numbered 5, after V lost 5 bases and J lost 8 bases. The CDR3 length is 13 residues. CDR3 in DNA: TGTGCCAGCAGCCCGACAGGGGCGGACACCATATATTTT. Translated, it gives CASSPTGADTIYF.

This clonotype was detected many times. The genes are TRBV7-6 and TRBJ2-3; D gene unclear. V dropped 4 bases and J dropped 1 base, with 12 bases sitting between them. In germline, CDR1 is SGHVS, CDR2 FNYEAQ. This CDR3 is built from 15 residues. The CDR3 region is CASSSWVKGTDTQYF. DNA for the CDR3: TGTGCCAGCAGCTCCTGGGTGAAGGGCACAGATACGCAGTATTTT.

At least ten counts were recorded for this clonotype. The rearrangement uses TRBV7-9 and TRBJ2-7, with D possibly being TRBD2 (6 bases). The CDR3 is made up of 13 amino acids. V lost 5 bases and J 5 bases, leaving 13 bases between the germline ends. Germline V lookup: CDR1 SEHNR, CDR2 FQNEAQ (reference sequence). CDR3 region: CASSAGLTHEQYF. For the CDR3, the DNA is TGTGCCAGCAGCGCTGGACTAACTCACGAGCAGTACTTC.

This clonotype occurred many times. The V call is TRBV4-1, the J call TRBJ1-2; D may be TRBD1 (6 bases). Between the trimmed V and J ends, which lost 4 bases and 3 bases, there was a span of 21 bases. Germline loops: CDR1 MGHRA, CDR2 YSYEKL. This CDR3 has 17 amino acids. The CDR3 protein is CASSLKGQTLAYYGYTF. CDR3 in DNA: TGCGCCAGCAGCCTAAAAGGACAGACACTTGCCTACTATGGCTACACCTTC.

The rearrangement links TRBV7-9 to TRBJ1-2; 7 positions agree with TRBD1. V was clipped by 1 base and J by 10 bases; unmatched bases: 9. The germline V gene has CDR1 SEHNR and CDR2 FQNEAQ (reference sequence). The CDR3 consists of 14 residues. The CDR3 nucleotides are TGTGCCAGCAGCTTAGAGGGGGCGCAGCTTGTCTACACCTTC. This translates into CASSLEGAQLVYTF.

This clonotype was detected many times. This rearrangement joins TRBV18 to TRBJ1-1; possibly TRBD1 for D (5 bases). This CDR3 comprises 18 residues. Looked up from germline, CDR1 is KGHSH and CDR2 is LQKENI. Trimming took off 1 base at V and 2 bases at J, with 20 bases between the two ends. CDR3 region: CASSPRGTGSLPNTEAFF. CDR3 nucleotides: TGTGCCAGCTCACCACGTGGGACCGGGTCGTTGCCCAACACTGAAGCTTTCTTT.

The chain recombines TRBV7-2 with TRBJ2-5; the match to TRBD2 covers 9 bases. Trimming took 5 bases from V and 5 from J; bases not matched to a gene: 9. The CDR3 length is 15 residues. Looked up from germline, CDR1 is SGHTA and CDR2 is FQGNSA. The DNA of the CDR3 is TGTGCCAGCAGCAATCTAGCGGGAATCGGGGAGACCCAGTACTTC. Its translation: CASSNLAGIGETQYF.

The sample holds many counts of this clonotype. This chain connects TRBV18 to TRBJ1-2; D is possibly TRBD1 (6 bases). The germline CDR1 and CDR2 sequences are KGHSH and LQKENI. This CDR3 spans 14 amino acids. Trimming removed 2 bases at V and 0 bases at J, with 7 bases between. The CDR3 region has the DNA TGTGCCAGCTCACCAACAGGGACTAACTATGGCTACACCTTC. This translates into CASSPTGTNYGYTF.

The chain recombines TRBV25-1 with TRBJ2-2, with a possible D match to TRBD1 (5 bases). The CDR3 is made up of 13 amino acids. The ends were cut back, 6 bases at V and 1 base at J, with 6 bases in the middle. Looked up from germline, CDR1 is MGHDK and CDR2 is SYGVNS. The CDR3 nucleotides are TGTGCCAGCAGCGACAGGAACACCGGGGAGCTGTTTTTT. Its protein product is CASSDRNTGELFF.

This clonotype was seen repeatedly, ten times or more. J is TRBJ1-6 and V is TRBV7-8, with 9 bases matching TRBD1. The V gene end was trimmed by 0 bases and the J gene end by 7 bases; junction bases not matched to a gene: 7. CDR3 length: 17 amino acids. Looked up from germline, CDR1 is SGHVS and CDR2 is FQNEAQ. CDR3 region: CASSLAGGTGNNSPLHF. The CDR3 DNA follows: TGTGCCAGCAGCTTAGCGGGGGGGACAGGGAACAATTCACCCCTCCACTTT.

At least ten counts were recorded for this clonotype. This sequence joins TRBV6-2 or TRBV6-3 and TRBJ2-1; 8 bases align to TRBD1. From germline, CDR1 is MNHEY and CDR2 SVGEGT. This CDR3 is 13 amino acids long. J gave up 9 bases and V 3 bases, and 4 bases lay outside the gene matches. The CDR3 region is CASSYPGGSEQFF. The CDR3 coding sequence is TGTGCCAGCAGTTATCCAGGGGGCAGTGAGCAGTTCTTC.

This clonotype was detected a few times. The CDR3 region is CASRHRGQGRTEAFF. The CDR3 DNA follows: TGTGCCAGCAGGCACAGGGGGCAGGGAAGGACTGAAGCTTTCTTT. The rearrangement uses TRBV28 and TRBJ1-1; TRBD1 agrees at 9 bases. The CDR3 loop spans 15 amino acids. The V segment lost 6 bases and the J segment 5 bases; nucleotides outside the gene matches: 10. Germline V gene sequence: CDR1 MDHEN, CDR2 SYDVKM.

This clonotype was detected ten times or more. The chain has TRBV20-1 and TRBJ1-6, with a possible D match to TRBD1 (5 bases). This CDR3 has 15 residues. V lost 6 bases to trimming and J lost 2 bases, with 14 bases between them. Germline assignment: CDR1 DFQATT and CDR2 SNEGSKA (reference sequence). CDR3 sequence (DNA): TGCAGTGCCAGATGGGGGGAGGCCTATAATTCACCCCTCCACTTT. Translation gives CSARWGEAYNSPLHF.

Many counts were recorded for this clonotype. The rearrangement uses TRBV5-1 and TRBJ2-1; D assignment may be TRBD1 or TRBD2 (5 bases each). Germline V lookup: CDR1 SGHRS, CDR2 YFSETQ. The CDR3 sequence is 18 residues long. V was cut by 6 bases and J by 0 bases, with 22 bases left in between. Written as DNA, the CDR3 is TGCGCCAGCAAGCGGCCCGGATGGGGCCAGAGCTCCTACAATGAGCAGTTCTTC. Amino acids: CASKRPGWGQSSYNEQFF.

This clonotype was seen ten or more times. The chain carries TRBV4-1 and TRBJ2-7; the D gene could be TRBD1 or TRBD2 (5 bases each). V was pared by 2 bases and J by 5 bases, with 13 bases between. The CDR3 is 14 residues long. Germline loops: CDR1 MGHRA, CDR2 YSYEKL. The CDR3, as DNA: TGCGCCAGCAGCCAAAAGGGACCTGCGGACGAGCAGTACTTC. Translating it yields CASSQKGPADEQYF.

This clonotype was seen at least ten times. V gene TRBV30 combines with J gene TRBJ1-5; the D gene is possibly TRBD1 (5 bases). V lost 2 bases and J lost 2, with 10 bases in between. CDR3 length: 14 residues. Germline V gene data show CDR1 as GTSNPN and CDR2 as SVGIG (reference sequence). CDR3 in amino acids: CAWSPGRRNQPQHF. CDR3 bases: TGTGCCTGGAGTCCGGGACGCCGCAATCAGCCCCAGCATTTT. Variable domain in full (rest from reference TRBV30 and TRBJ1-5): SQTIHQWPATLVQPVGSPLSLECTVEGTSNPNLYWYRQAAGRGLQLLFYSVGIGQISSEVPQNLSASRPQDRQFILSSKKLLLSDSGFYLCAWSPGRRNQPQHFGDGTRLSIL.

This clonotype has ten or more counts. The chain combines TRBV3-1 with TRBJ2-2; 9 bases agree with TRBD1. Germline trimming cut 5 bases from V and 4 bases from J; bases unmatched to any gene: 11. Germline V gene lookup returns CDR1 LGHDT and CDR2 YNNKEL (reference sequence). This CDR3 spans 17 amino acids. The chain's CDR3 is CASSGGDRERSTGELFF. The CDR3 coding sequence is TGTGCCAGCAGCGGGGGGGACAGGGAGAGGAGCACCGGGGAGCTGTTTTTT.

There are many counts of this clonotype. The chain is built from TRBV6-1 and TRBJ2-2; 9 positions agree with TRBD1. V dropped 4 bases and J dropped 4; count of bases not matched to a gene: 7. In germline, CDR1 is MNHNS, CDR2 SASEGT. The CDR3 loop spans 16 amino acids. The DNA of the CDR3 is TGTGCCAGCAGTGTTAGAGGGACAGGGATCACCGGGGAGCTGTTTTTT. Residues: CASSVRGTGITGELFF.